Following are 25 T cell receptor beta chains from one sample sequenced in a study of blood T cells in healthy people across ages. A second PCR of 7 to 11 cycles used a sample-barcoded 5' primer and a J-beta primer mix. TCRdb re-called the 5' RACE reads with MiXCR, one entry per CDR3 protein. The table has roughly 800,000 distinct CDR3 sequences, roughly 50% seen once. Sequencing was carried out using blood. These receptors were obtained from a man aged 25 to 40 in good health.

This clonotype has more than one count but fewer than ten. A much larger clone lies one base from this, so it may be a read error. This sequence joins TRBV9 and TRBJ2-7; D not certain. CDR3 length: 12 residues. CDR1 SGDLS and CDR2 YYNGEE come from the germline V gene. CDR3 DNA sequence: TGTACCAGCAGCGTATCCGATGGCGAGCAGTACTTC. Translating gives CTSSVSDGEQYF.

The chain recombines TRBV5-1 with TRBJ2-3; 8 nucleotides line up with TRBD2. The V and J ends lost 6 bases and 5 bases, in that order; junction bases with no gene match: 14. The V gene's germline CDR1 is SGHRS and CDR2 YFSETQ. The CDR3 loop spans 16 amino acids. The DNA of the CDR3 is TGCGCCAGCACCAATTACGGGGGGGCAAGAGGAGATACGCAGTATTTT. It translates to CASTNYGGARGDTQYF. Full variable domain (rest looked up from reference TRBV5-1 and TRBJ2-3): KAGVTQTPRYLIKTRGQQVTLSCSPISGHRSVSWYQQTPGQGLQFLFEYFSETQRNKGNFPGRFSGRQFSNSRSEMNVSTLELGDSALYLCASTNYGGARGDTQYFGPGTRLTVL.

The chain has TRBV5-1 and TRBJ1-2; maybe TRBD1 (5 bases). With 3 bases removed from V and 6 bases from J, the gap between germline ends came to 12 bases. CDR1 and CDR2 from the germline V gene are SGHRS and YFSETQ. The CDR3 is made up of 13 amino acids. The CDR3 DNA reads TGCGCCAGCAGCTCAGGGCCCAGAGATGGCTACACCTTC. Translated, it gives CASSSGPRDGYTF.

V usage is TRBV3-1 and J usage is TRBJ1-1, with 8 bases identical to TRBD1. Germline assignment: CDR1 LGHDT and CDR2 YNNKEL (reference sequence). After removal of 3 bases from V and 4 bases from J, the junction contained 7 bases not matched to a gene. The CDR3 loop spans 15 amino acids. This CDR3 is CASSHWTGWSTEAFF. In DNA form, the CDR3 reads TGTGCCAGCAGCCATTGGACAGGGTGGAGCACTGAAGCTTTCTTT.

The chain joins TRBV20-1 to TRBJ2-7; D is perhaps TRBD1 (5 bases). Trimming removed 1 base from V and 1 base from J, with 8 bases in between. The germline gives CDR1 DFQATT, CDR2 SNEGSKA (reference sequence). The CDR3 has 13 residues. The CDR3 coding sequence is TGCAGTGCTAGAGGTCGACAGTCCTACGAGCAGTACTTC. Encoded protein: CSARGRQSYEQYF.

The genes are TRBV20-1 and TRBJ2-1; 11 bases are a match to TRBD2. V trimming: 5 bases; J trimming: 5 bases; junction bases outside the gene matches: 5. CDR3 length: 14 amino acids. Germline V gene sequence: CDR1 DFQATT, CDR2 SNEGSKA (reference sequence). The DNA of the CDR3 is TGCAGTGCTTCAACTAGCGGGAGTAACAATGAGCAGTTCTTC. Translating gives CSASTSGSNNEQFF.

The rearrangement links TRBV2 to TRBJ2-1, with D hard to call. V was cut by 4 bases and J by 4 bases, with 17 bases left in between. CDR1 is SNHLY, CDR2 FYNNEI, per germline. The CDR3 consists of 16 residues. This CDR3 reads CASSAPSGRQYNEQFF. The CDR3 region has the DNA TGTGCCAGCAGTGCCCCTTCCGGGCGCCAGTACAATGAGCAGTTCTTC.

The V and J genes are TRBV9 and TRBJ2-1; D is undetermined. This CDR3 comprises 16 residues. CDR1 and CDR2 (germline): SGDLS, YYNGEE. Trimming stripped 0 bases from V and 6 bases from J, with 16 bases between. CDR3: CASSVARRARGNEQFF. DNA of the CDR3: TGTGCCAGCAGCGTAGCTCGACGCGCGAGAGGCAATGAGCAGTTCTTC.

This clonotype showed up just a few times. The CDR3 loop is CASSFRTSGGRRQETQYF. The DNA of the CDR3 is TGTGCCAGCAGCTTCCGGACTAGCGGGGGCCGCCGTCAAGAGACCCAGTACTTC. The gene calls are TRBV7-2 and TRBJ2-5, with 13 bases aligning to TRBD2. V lost 3 bases and J lost 2; bases outside the gene matches: 9. The CDR3 extends over 18 amino acids. Germline lookup yields CDR1 SGHTA and CDR2 FQGNSA.

This clonotype has only a few counts. V is TRBV20-1 and J is TRBJ2-1; D not resolved. Germline CDR1 DFQATT, CDR2 SNEGSKA (reference sequence). The CDR3 consists of 14 residues. V dropped 3 bases and J dropped 4 bases, with 13 bases sitting between them. CDR3 residues: CSARKLESYNEQFF. CDR3 DNA: TGCAGTGCTAGGAAGTTAGAGAGTTACAATGAGCAGTTCTTC.

This rearrangement joins TRBV7-9 to TRBJ1-2; D might be TRBD1 (6 bases). The CDR3 covers 14 residues. Trimming shortened V by 4 bases and J by 6 bases, and 15 bases separated the two germline ends. Germline CDR1 SEHNR, CDR2 FQNEAQ (reference sequence). This CDR3 is CASSWGTGKNGYTF. Here the CDR3 DNA reads TGTGCCAGCAGCTGGGGAACAGGGAAAAATGGCTACACCTTC. Complete variable domain (other parts from reference TRBV7-9 and TRBJ1-2): DTGVSQNPRHKITKRGQNVTFRCDPISEHNRLYWYRQTLGQGPEFLTYFQNEAQLEKSRLLSDRFSAERPKGSFSTLEIQRTEQGDSAMYLCASSWGTGKNGYTFGSGTRLTVV.

This clonotype was counted at least ten times. The chain combines TRBV20-1 with TRBJ2-7; D tentatively reads TRBD1 or TRBD2 (6 bases each). The V gene's germline CDR1 is DFQATT and CDR2 SNEGSKA (reference sequence). V lost 3 bases and J 0 bases, leaving 9 bases between the germline ends. The CDR3 covers 13 residues. This CDR3 reads CSASGGYSYEQYF. The CDR3, as DNA: TGCAGTGCTAGCGGGGGCTACTCCTACGAGCAGTACTTC.

The chain recombines TRBV27 with TRBJ2-1; 7 nucleotides match TRBD2. Per the germline V gene, CDR1 is MNHEY and CDR2 is SMNVEV (reference sequence). V dropped 6 bases and J dropped 5; count of bases not matched to a gene: 10. The CDR3 loop spans 15 amino acids. The CDR3 DNA is TGTGCCAGCAGGGGCACTAGCGTTCCCAACAATGAGCAGTTCTTC. This encodes CASRGTSVPNNEQFF.

The chain is built from TRBV20-1 and TRBJ2-1, with 11 positions matching TRBD2. The V segment lost 4 bases and the J segment 6 bases; nucleotides outside the gene matches: 11. The germline gives CDR1 DFQATT, CDR2 SNEGSKA (reference sequence). The CDR3 covers 16 residues. The DNA of the CDR3 is TGCAGTGCTACAGAACTCCCGGGACTAGCGGCCAATGAGCAGTTCTTC. This codes for CSATELPGLAANEQFF.

The chain recombines TRBV5-1 with TRBJ2-1; 14 bases are shared with TRBD2. This CDR3 is 18 amino acids long. Trimming at V came to 4 bases and at J to 2 bases, leaving 8 bases not matched to a gene. The germline CDR1 and CDR2 sequences are SGHRS and YFSETQ. CDR3 sequence reads: CASSTGTSGGQAYNEQFF. Here the CDR3 DNA reads TGCGCCAGCAGCACCGGGACTAGCGGGGGTCAAGCCTACAATGAGCAGTTCTTC.

The chain recombines TRBV12-3 or TRBV12-4 with TRBJ1-1; 9 bases align to TRBD1. The CDR3 length is 15 residues. With V trimmed by 5 bases and J by 5 bases, 9 bases remained unmatched. CDR3 DNA sequence: TGTGCCAGCAGTCGCTTAGGGACAGGGTCAACTGAAGCTTTCTTT. It is translated as CASSRLGTGSTEAFF.

V usage is TRBV6-2 or TRBV6-3 and J usage is TRBJ1-2; D ambiguous. There are 13 residues in the CDR3. V was trimmed by 6 bases and J by 8 bases, leaving 16 bases between them. In germline, CDR1 is MNHEY, CDR2 SVGEGT. The CDR3 protein is CASRNDRERGYTF. The CDR3 DNA reads as TGTGCCAGCAGAAACGATAGGGAGAGAGGCTACACCTTC.

The V and J genes are TRBV6-2 or TRBV6-3 and TRBJ2-7; D gene uncertain. The V and J ends lost 1 base and 3 bases respectively, with 10 bases between them. The CDR3 covers 14 residues. CDR1 is MNHEY, CDR2 SVGEGT, per germline. The CDR3 DNA follows: TGTGCCAGCAGTTACTGGTCGGAGAACTACGAGCAGTACTTC. Its translation is CASSYWSENYEQYF.

The chain couples TRBV20-1 to TRBJ1-1; D not resolved. Trimming shortened V by 5 bases and J by 9 bases, and 16 bases separated the two germline ends. Germline V gene sequence: CDR1 DFQATT, CDR2 SNEGSKA (reference sequence). The CDR3 runs to 12 residues. This CDR3 is CSAGITTEKAFF. The DNA of the CDR3 is TGCAGTGCTGGAATAACGACGGAGAAAGCTTTCTTT.

V is TRBV20-1 and J is TRBJ2-2; D not resolved. Trimming left V 1 base short and J 0 bases short, with 9 bases between. In germline, CDR1 is DFQATT, CDR2 SNEGSKA (reference sequence). The CDR3 runs to 15 residues. The CDR3 bases are TGCAGTGCTAGAGCCCCGGGCGCGAACACCGGGGAGCTGTTTTTT. Translation: CSARAPGANTGELFF.

J is TRBJ1-6 and V is TRBV20-1, with 7 bases matching TRBD1. Unmatched junction bases numbered 6, after V lost 5 bases and J lost 5 bases. CDR3 length: 14 amino acids. Germline V gives CDR1 DFQATT, CDR2 SNEGSKA (reference sequence). CDR3 coding DNA: TGCAGTGCTCAGGAAACAGGGGATAATTCACCCCTCCACTTT. It translates to CSAQETGDNSPLHF.

This clonotype has more than one count but fewer than ten. J is TRBJ2-5 and V is TRBV20-1, with TRBD1 matching over 7 bases. Losses at the gene ends were 6 bases for V and 11 bases for J; bases not matched to a gene: 18. Germline loops: CDR1 DFQATT, CDR2 SNEGSKA (reference sequence). CDR3 length equals 14 residues. The CDR3 here is CSAATTGTSLEQYF. The CDR3, as DNA: TGCAGTGCGGCAACGACAGGGACATCGTTAGAGCAGTACTTC.

This chain connects TRBV4-1 to TRBJ2-3; 8 bases fit TRBD1. Germline-derived CDR1 and CDR2 are MGHRA and YSYEKL. The CDR3 has 15 amino acids. J gave up 4 bases and V 1 base, and 4 bases lay outside the gene matches. The DNA of the CDR3 is TGCGCCAGCAGCCAAGTGGGACAGGCAGCAGATACGCAGTATTTT. This sequence encodes CASSQVGQAADTQYF.

The chain has TRBV25-1 and TRBJ2-6; 9 bases are shared with TRBD1. Per germline, CDR1 MGHDK and CDR2 SYGVNS. J gave up 1 base and V 4 bases, and 5 bases lay outside the gene matches. This CDR3 spans 17 amino acids. As DNA, the CDR3 is TGTGCCAGCAGTGCCGGACAGGGGACTTCTGGGGCCAACGTCCTGACTTTC. Its translation: CASSAGQGTSGANVLTF.

This clonotype was seen a few times. The CDR3 protein is CASSSASGGFSGANVLTF. CDR3 coding DNA: TGTGCCAGCAGCTCAGCCTCCGGGGGGTTCTCTGGGGCCAACGTCCTGACTTTC. The genes are TRBV7-2 and TRBJ2-6, with 7 nucleotides matching TRBD2. CDR3 length: 18 residues. V was clipped by 4 bases and J by 0 bases; unmatched bases: 9. Germline assignment: CDR1 SGHTA and CDR2 FQGNSA.